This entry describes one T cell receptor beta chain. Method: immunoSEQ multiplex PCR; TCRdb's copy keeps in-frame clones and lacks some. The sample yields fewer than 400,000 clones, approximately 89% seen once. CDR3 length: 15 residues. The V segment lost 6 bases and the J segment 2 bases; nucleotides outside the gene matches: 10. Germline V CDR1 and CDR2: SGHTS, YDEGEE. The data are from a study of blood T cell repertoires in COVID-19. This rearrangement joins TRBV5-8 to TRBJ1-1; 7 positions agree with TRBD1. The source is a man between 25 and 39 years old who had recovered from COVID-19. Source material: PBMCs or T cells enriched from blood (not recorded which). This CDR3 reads CASTFEQGYNTEAFF. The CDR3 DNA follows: TGTGCCAGCACCTTCGAACAGGGGTATAACACTGAAGCTTTCTTT. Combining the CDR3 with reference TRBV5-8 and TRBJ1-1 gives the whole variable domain EAGVTQSPTHLIKTRGQQATLRCSPISGHTSVYWYQQALGLGLQFLLWYDEGEERNRGNFPPRFSGRQFPNYSSELNVNALELEDSALYLCASTFEQGYNTEAFFGQGTRLTVV.